This TCR beta chain emerged from a study of shared clonotypes between healthy human individuals. The overall study: The cohort comprised a couple of women and a few men. Their ages spanned 18 to 49 years.

V was trimmed by 3 bases and J by 2 bases, leaving 7 bases between them. Germline V CDR1 and CDR2: LNHDA, SQIVND (reference sequence). The CDR3 has 13 residues. Study-wide results and limits: What naive subsets generally showed was a larger estimated richness than memory subsets showed.

Method: immunoSEQ multiplex PCR; TCRdb's copy keeps in-frame clones and lacks some. Of roughly 2.5 million clones in the sample, more than 80% were seen once. All donors were healthy HIV-negative adults lacking recent acute infections or vaccinations. CD4+ cells were split into CD45RA+ naive and CD45RA-negative memory subsets. Details on this clone: Its target is unknown. The same CDR3 arises from other DNA sequences in this sample as well.

Sequences were obtained from naive CD4+ T cells sorted from blood. Indicated subset: CD45RA+ positively selected. The V and J genes are TRBV19 and TRBJ2-5, with D unclear. The sequence derives from a man between 18 and 35 years old in good health. The CDR3 region has the DNA TGTGCCAGTAGTATCATAGGACAAGAGACCCAGTACTTC. It is translated as CASSIIGQETQYF.